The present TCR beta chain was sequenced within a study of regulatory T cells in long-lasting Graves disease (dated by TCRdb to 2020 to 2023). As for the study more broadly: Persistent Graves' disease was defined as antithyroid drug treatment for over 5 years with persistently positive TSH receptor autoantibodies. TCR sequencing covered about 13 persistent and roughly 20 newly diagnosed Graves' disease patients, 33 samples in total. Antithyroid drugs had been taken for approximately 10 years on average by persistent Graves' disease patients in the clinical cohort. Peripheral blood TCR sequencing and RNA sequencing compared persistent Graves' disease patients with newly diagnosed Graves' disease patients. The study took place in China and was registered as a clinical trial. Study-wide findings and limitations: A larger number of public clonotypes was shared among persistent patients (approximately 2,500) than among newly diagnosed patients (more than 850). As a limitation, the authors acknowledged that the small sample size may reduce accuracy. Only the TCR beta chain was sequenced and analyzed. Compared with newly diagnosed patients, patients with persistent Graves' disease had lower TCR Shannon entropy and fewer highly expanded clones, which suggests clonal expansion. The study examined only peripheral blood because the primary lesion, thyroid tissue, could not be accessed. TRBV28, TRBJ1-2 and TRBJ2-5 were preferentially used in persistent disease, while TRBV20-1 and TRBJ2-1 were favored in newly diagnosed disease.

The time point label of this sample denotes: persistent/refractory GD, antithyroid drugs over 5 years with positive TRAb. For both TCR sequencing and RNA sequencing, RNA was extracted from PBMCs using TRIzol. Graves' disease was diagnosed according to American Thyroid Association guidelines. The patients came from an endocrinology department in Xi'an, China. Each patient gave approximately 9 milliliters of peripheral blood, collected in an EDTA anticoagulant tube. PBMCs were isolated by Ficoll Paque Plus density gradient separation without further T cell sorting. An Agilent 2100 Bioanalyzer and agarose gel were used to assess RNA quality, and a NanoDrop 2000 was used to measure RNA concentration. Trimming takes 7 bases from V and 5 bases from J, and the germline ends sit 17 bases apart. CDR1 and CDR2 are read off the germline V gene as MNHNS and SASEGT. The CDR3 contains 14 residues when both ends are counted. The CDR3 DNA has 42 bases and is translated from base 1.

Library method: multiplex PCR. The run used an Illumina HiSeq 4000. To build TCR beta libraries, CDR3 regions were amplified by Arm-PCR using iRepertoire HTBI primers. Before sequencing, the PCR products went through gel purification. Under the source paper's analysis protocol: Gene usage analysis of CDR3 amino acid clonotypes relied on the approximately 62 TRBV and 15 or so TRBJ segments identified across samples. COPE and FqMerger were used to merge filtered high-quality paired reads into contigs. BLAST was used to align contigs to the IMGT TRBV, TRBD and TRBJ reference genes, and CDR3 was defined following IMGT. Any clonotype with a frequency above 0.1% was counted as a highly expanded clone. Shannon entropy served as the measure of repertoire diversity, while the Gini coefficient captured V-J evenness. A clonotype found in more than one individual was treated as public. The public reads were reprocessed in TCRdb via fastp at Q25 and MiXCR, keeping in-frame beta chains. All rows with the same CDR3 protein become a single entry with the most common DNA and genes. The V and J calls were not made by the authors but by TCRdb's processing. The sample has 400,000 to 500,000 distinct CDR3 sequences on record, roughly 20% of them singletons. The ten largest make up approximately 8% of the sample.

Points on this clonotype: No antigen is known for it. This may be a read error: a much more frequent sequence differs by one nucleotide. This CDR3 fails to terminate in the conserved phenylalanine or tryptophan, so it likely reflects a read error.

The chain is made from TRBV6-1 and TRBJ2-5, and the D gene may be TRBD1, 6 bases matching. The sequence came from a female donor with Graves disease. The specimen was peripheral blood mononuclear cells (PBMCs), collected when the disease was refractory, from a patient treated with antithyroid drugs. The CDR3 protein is CASTAGPQGETQYS. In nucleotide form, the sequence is TGTGCCAGCACCGCCGGGCCGCAGGGGGAGACCCAGTACTCC.